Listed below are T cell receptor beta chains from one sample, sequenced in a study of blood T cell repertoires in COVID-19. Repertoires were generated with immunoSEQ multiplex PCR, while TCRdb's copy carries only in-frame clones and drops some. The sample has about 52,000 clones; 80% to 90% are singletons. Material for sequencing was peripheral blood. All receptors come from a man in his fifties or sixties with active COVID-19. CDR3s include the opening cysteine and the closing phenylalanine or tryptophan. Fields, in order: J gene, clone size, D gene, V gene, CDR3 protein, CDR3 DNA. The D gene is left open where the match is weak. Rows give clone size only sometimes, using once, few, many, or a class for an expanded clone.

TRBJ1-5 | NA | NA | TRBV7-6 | CASSNPGFRQPQHF | TGTGCCAGCAGCAACCCAGGGTTTCGTCAGCCCCAGCATTTT
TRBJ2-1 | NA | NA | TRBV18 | CASSPVYSYNEQFF | TGTGCCAGCTCACCGGTCTACTCCTACAATGAGCAGTTCTTC
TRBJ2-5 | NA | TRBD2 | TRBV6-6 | CASRGLARETQYF | TGTGCCAGCAGGGGACTAGCTCGAGAGACCCAGTACTTC
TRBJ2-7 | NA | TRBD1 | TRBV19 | CASSIRDRSYEQYF | TGTGCCAGTAGTATTAGGGACAGGAGCTACGAGCAGTACTTC
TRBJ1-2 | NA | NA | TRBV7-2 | CASSLLGGYGYTF | TGTGCCAGCAGCTTACTAGGGGGATATGGCTACACCTTC
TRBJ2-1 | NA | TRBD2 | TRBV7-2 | CASSLALALNEQFF | TGTGCCAGCAGCTTAGCACTAGCGTTGAATGAGCAGTTCTTC
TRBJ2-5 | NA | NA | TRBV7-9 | CASSLVEGGETQYF | TGTGCCAGCAGCTTAGTGGAGGGAGGAGAGACCCAGTACTTC
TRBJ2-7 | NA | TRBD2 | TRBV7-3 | CASSPGLVSYEQYF | TGTGCCAGCAGCCCCGGACTAGTCTCCTACGAGCAGTACTTC
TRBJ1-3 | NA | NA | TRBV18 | CASSPSPTASGNTIYF | TGTGCCAGCTCACCATCTCCGACAGCCTCTGGAAACACCATATATTTT
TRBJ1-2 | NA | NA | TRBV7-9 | CASSSPSWGETYTF | TGTGCCAGCAGCTCCCCCTCATGGGGGGAGACCTACACCTTC
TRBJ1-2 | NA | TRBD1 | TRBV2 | CASRVDRGGYGYTF | TGTGCCAGCAGGGTGGACAGGGGGGGCTATGGCTACACCTTC
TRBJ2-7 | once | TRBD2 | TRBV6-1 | CASSEPGLAGRSYEQYF | TGTGCCAGCAGTGAACCGGGACTAGCGGGTAGATCCTACGAGCAGTACTTC
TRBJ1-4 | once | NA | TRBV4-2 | CASSQVTRRVTTNEKLFF | TGTGCCAGCAGCCAAGTAACCCGCAGGGTCACAACTAATGAAAAACTGTTTTTT
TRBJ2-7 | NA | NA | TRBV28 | CASSSGAPYEQYF | TGTGCCAGCAGTTCAGGCGCTCCCTACGAGCAGTACTTC
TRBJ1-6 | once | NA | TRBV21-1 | CASSIGPRGDPNSPLHF | TGTGCCAGCAGCATCGGACCACGCGGGGATCCGAATTCACCCCTCCACTTT
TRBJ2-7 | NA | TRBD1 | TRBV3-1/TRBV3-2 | CASSQRTGDGYEQYF | TGTGCCAGCAGCCAAAGGACAGGGGACGGGTACGAGCAGTACTTC
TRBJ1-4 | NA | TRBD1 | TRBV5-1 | CASSSDRPEKLFF | TGCGCCAGCAGCTCGGACAGGCCTGAAAAACTGTTTTTT
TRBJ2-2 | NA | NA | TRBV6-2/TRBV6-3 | CASSLRLNTGELFF | TGTGCCAGCAGTTTGCGGCTTAACACCGGGGAGCTGTTTTTT
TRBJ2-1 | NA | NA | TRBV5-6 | CASSLAVGPYNEQFF | TGTGCCAGCAGCTTGGCTGTGGGGCCCTACAATGAGCAGTTCTTC
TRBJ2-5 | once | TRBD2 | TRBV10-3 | CAIKAGGQETQYF | TGTGCCATCAAAGCGGGAGGCCAAGAGACCCAGTACTTC
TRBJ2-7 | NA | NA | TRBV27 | CASSLGPGASFEQYF | TGTGCCAGCAGTTTGGGGCCGGGAGCCAGTTTCGAGCAGTACTTC
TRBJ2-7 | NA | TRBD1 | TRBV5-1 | CASSLDRGDDEQYF | TGCGCCAGCAGCTTAGACAGGGGAGACGACGAGCAGTACTTC
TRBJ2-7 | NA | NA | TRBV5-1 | CASSLGAGERYEQYF | TGCGCCAGCAGCTTGGGCGCCGGGGAGAGGTACGAGCAGTACTTC
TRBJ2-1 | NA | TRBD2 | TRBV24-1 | CATSGIAGGVEFF | TGTGCCACCAGTGGAATAGCGGGAGGAGTGGAGTTCTTC
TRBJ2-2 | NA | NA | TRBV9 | CASSVRTSHTGELFF | TGTGCCAGCAGCGTACGGACTTCCCACACCGGGGAGCTGTTTTTT
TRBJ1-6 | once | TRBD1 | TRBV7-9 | CASSLAAGQGDSPLHF | TGTGCCAGCAGCTTAGCGGCGGGACAGGGGGATTCACCCCTCCACTTT
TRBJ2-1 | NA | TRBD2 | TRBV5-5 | CASSLGSGSGLNEQFF | TGTGCCAGCAGCTTAGGAAGCGGGAGTGGGTTAAATGAGCAGTTCTTC
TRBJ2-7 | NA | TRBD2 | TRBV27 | CASSFSGRRANEQYF | TGTGCCAGCAGTTTTAGCGGGAGGCGCGCGAACGAGCAGTACTTC
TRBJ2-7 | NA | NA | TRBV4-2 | CASSSGGQVTYEQYF | TGTGCCAGCAGCTCGGGGGGACAGGTAACCTACGAGCAGTACTTC
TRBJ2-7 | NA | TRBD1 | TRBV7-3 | CASSLNPGTGMGEQYF | TGTGCCAGCAGCCTAAACCCCGGGACAGGGATGGGCGAGCAGTACTTC
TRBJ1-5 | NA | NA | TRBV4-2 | CASSQDSAGNQPQHF | TGTGCCAGCAGCCAAGATTCTGCGGGGAATCAGCCCCAGCATTTT
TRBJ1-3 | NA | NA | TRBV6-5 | CASSSTHSGNTIYF | TGTGCCAGCAGTTCGACACACTCTGGAAACACCATATATTTT
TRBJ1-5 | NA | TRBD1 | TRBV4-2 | CASSQAHGTGDNQPQHF | TGTGCCAGCAGCCAAGCTCACGGGACAGGGGACAATCAGCCCCAGCATTTT
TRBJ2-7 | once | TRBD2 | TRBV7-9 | CASSLGLAGNPYEQYF | TGTGCCAGCAGCTTAGGACTAGCGGGGAACCCGTACGAGCAGTACTTC
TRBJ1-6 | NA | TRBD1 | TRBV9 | CASSVRGQGASPLHF | TGTGCCAGCAGCGTAAGGGGGCAGGGAGCTTCACCCCTCCACTTT
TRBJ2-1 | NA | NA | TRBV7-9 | CASSLGQSGSEQFF | TGTGCCAGCAGCTTAGGGCAGTCGGGGAGTGAGCAGTTCTTC
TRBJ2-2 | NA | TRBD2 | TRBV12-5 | CASGLVLSVSSGGTNTGELFF | TGTGCTAGTGGTTTGGTCCTAAGCGTATCTAGCGGGGGTACGAACACCGGGGAGCTGTTTTTT
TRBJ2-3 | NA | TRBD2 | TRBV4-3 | CASSQGFGTSGITDTQYF | TGCGCCAGCAGCCAAGGGTTTGGGACTAGCGGGATCACAGATACGCAGTATTTT
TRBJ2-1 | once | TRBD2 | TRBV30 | CAWRELPGLGKYNEQFF | TGTGCCTGGAGAGAGTTACCGGGACTAGGGAAGTACAATGAGCAGTTCTTC
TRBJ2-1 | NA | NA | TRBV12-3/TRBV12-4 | CASSQSNEQFF | TGTGCCAGCAGTCAGTCAAATGAGCAGTTCTTC
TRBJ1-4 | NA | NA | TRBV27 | CASREGGTLHEKLFF | TGTGCCAGCAGAGAAGGTGGGACATTGCATGAAAAACTGTTTTTT
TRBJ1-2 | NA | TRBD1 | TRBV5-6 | CASSLAGTASNYGYTF | TGTGCCAGCAGCCTGGCCGGGACAGCCTCTAACTATGGCTACACCTTC
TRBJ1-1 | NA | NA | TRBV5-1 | CASSLGGLGTEAFF | TGCGCCAGCAGCTTGGGGGGGCTGGGCACTGAAGCTTTCTTT
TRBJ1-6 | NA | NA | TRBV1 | CTSSQGRGQVNSPLHF | TGCACCAGCAGCCAAGGGCGGGGACAGGTAAATTCACCCCTCCACTTT
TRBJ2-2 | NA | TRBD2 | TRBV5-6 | CASSLVLAGSTGELFF | TGTGCCAGCAGCTTGGTGCTAGCGGGATCCACCGGGGAGCTGTTTTTT